Here is one T cell receptor beta chain with its context. This CDR3 has 15 residues. V dropped 2 bases and J dropped 6; count of bases not matched to a gene: 6. Germline assignment: CDR1 SGHRS and CDR2 YFSETQ. This table comes from immunoSEQ multiplex PCR, and its TCRdb copy is limited to in-frame clones, with some not included. Of 700,000 or so clones in the sample, 80% to 90% were seen once. This record comes from a study of shared T cell receptors in the human thymus. These data also formed part of another study, on human thymus T cells.

The chain recombines TRBV5-1 with TRBJ2-1, with 9 bases that match TRBD2. This TCR was sampled from a girl under three years old with a congenital heart defect. The sequenced sample consisted of thymocytes. CDR3 protein: CASSFVAGGPNEQFF. DNA for the CDR3: TGCGCCAGCAGCTTTGTTGCGGGGGGGCCCAATGAGCAGTTCTTC.